This T cell receptor (beta chain) was profiled in a study of blood T cell repertoires in COVID-19. Study context: Collection of acute and convalescent COVID-19 samples took place in the United States, Italy and Spain. Sample material is recorded as cDNA or gDNA derived from T cells, B-cell-depleted T cells, or PBMCs.

The V end lost 7 bases, the J end lost 10 bases, and 21 bases lay between the germline ends. The CDR3 consists of 14 residues. Germline CDR1 SGDLS, CDR2 YYNGEE. Per the original data handling: For nucleated cells, counts were estimated from reference gene primer amplification. The table came from immunoSEQ multiplex PCR; TCRdb's copy has only in-frame clones and leaves some out. The V and J calls and the clone size are those of that table, but D and trimming were determined from the DNA. The data show approximately 250,000 clones, roughly 88% seen once. The J gene is TRBJ2-1, the V gene TRBV9; tentatively, D is TRBD1 (7 bases). The sequence was obtained from a middle-aged woman who had recovered from COVID-19. Sequencing used peripheral blood. CDR3 region: CASGTGERVGEQFF. CDR3 nucleotide sequence: TGTGCCAGCGGTACAGGGGAGCGGGTAGGGGAGCAGTTCTTC.